Below are 2 T cell receptor beta chains sequenced from a single sample in a study of shared clonotypes between healthy human individuals. Here immunoSEQ multiplex PCR was the method, and the copy in TCRdb shows in-frame clones only, minus some. The data contain roughly 2.6 million clones, 90% to 95% of them seen just once; the ten biggest clones take up around 0.15%. Sequenced sample: naive CD4+ T cells sorted from blood. Subset noted: CD45RA+ positively selected. These receptors were collected from a man aged 18 to 29 in good health.

The J gene is TRBJ2-2, the V gene TRBV11-3; 7 nucleotides line up with TRBD2. Germline CDR1 and CDR2: SGHNT and YENEEA. The CDR3 spans 16 residues. After removal of 5 bases from V and 6 bases from J, the junction contained 12 bases not matched to a gene. The CDR3: CASSPYAGVGAGELFF. For the CDR3, the DNA is TGTGCCAGCAGCCCTTATGCGGGAGTGGGCGCCGGGGAGCTGTTTTTT.

The chain links TRBV30 to TRBJ2-7, with TRBD2 identical over 7 bases. V trimming: 3 bases; J trimming: 3 bases; junction bases outside the gene matches: 11. Per the germline V gene, CDR1 is GTSNPN and CDR2 is SVGIG (reference sequence). The CDR3 length is 15 residues. CDR3 residues: CAWSQGGGVFYEQYF. CDR3 nucleotide sequence: TGTGCCTGGAGCCAAGGCGGGGGAGTCTTCTACGAGCAGTACTTC.